This T cell receptor beta chain appears in the sequencing data of a study of control samples from healthy donors and cancer patients. TCRdb keeps only in-frame clones here, not all; method: immunoSEQ multiplex PCR. The sample holds some 67,000 clones; around 92% are singletons and the top ten take around 19%. This CDR3 is 17 amino acids long. With V trimmed by 6 bases and J by 7 bases, 11 bases remained unmatched. The V gene's germline CDR1 is SGHAT and CDR2 FQNNGV. Sequencing used PBMCs. This chain connects TRBV11-2 to TRBJ2-6; 11 nucleotides match TRBD2. The TCR was taken from a man between 60 and 75 years old with lung cancer. The CDR3 reads CASRSGAGTSGANVLTF. In DNA, the CDR3 is TGTGCCAGCAGGTCAGGGGCGGGGACTAGCGGTGCCAACGTCCTGACTTTC.